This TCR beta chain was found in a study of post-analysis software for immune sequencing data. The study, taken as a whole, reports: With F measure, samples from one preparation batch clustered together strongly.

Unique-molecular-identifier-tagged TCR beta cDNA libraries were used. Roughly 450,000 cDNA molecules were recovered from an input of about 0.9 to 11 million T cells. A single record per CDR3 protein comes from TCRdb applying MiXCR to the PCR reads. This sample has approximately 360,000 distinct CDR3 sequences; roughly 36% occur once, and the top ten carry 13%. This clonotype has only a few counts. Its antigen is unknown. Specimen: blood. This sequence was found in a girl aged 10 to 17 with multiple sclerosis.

DNA of the CDR3: TGTGCCAGCAGAGCGGGACAGGGGGCTTACAATGAGCAGTTCTTC. As protein: CASRAGQGAYNEQFF. V gene TRBV12-3 or TRBV12-4 combines with J gene TRBJ2-1; 12 bases match TRBD1. V was clipped by 6 bases and J by 4 bases; unmatched bases: 4. This CDR3 has 15 residues.